This T cell receptor beta chain was obtained from a study of response to subunit inactivated influenza vaccine. General study findings and limits: Each seasonal influenza vaccination recruits few new T cells, the authors suggested.

Each CDR3 protein is one row after TCRdb ran MiXCR on the RT-PCR reads. The table lists roughly 290,000 distinct CDR3 sequences, 20% to 25% of them singletons. The CDR3 is made up of 14 amino acids. The germline CDR1 and CDR2 sequences are SGHTA and FQGNSA. Trimming stripped 5 bases from V and 8 bases from J, with 15 bases between. For this clonotype: What it binds is unknown.

The J gene is TRBJ1-4, the V gene TRBV7-2; D perhaps matches TRBD1 (6 bases). Sequencing was performed on PBMCs from blood, taken about 20 months after vaccination. The sequence was collected from a man aged 50 to 69 who received an inactivated influenza vaccine. CDR3 bases: TGTGCCAGCAGCAAAGGACAGATAGGGGAAAAACTGTTTTTT. This sequence encodes CASSKGQIGEKLFF.